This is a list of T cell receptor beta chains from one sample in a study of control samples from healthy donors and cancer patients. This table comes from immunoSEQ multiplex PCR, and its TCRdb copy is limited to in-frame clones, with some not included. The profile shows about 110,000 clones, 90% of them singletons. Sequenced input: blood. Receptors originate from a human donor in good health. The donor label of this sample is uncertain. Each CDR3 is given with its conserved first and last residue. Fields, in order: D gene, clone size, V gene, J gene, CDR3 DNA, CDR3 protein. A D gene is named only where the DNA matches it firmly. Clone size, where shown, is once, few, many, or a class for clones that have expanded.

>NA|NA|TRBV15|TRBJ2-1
TGTGCCACCAGCAGCAGACAGAACAATGAGCAGTTCTTC
CATSSRQNNEQFF
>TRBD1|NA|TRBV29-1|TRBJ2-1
TGCAGCGTTACCCCGGGACAGGGCTTCCATGAGCAGTTCTTC
CSVTPGQGFHEQFF
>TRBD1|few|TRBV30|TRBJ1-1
TGTGCCTGGATATGGGGCAGGGGGCGAAATGAAGCTTTCTTT
CAWIWGRGRNEAFF
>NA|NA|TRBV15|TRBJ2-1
TGTGCCACCAGCAGAGCCTCCGTAATGTTCTTC
CATSRASVMFF
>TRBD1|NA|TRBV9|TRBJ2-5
TGTGCCAGCAGCTTAGGACAGGGAATAGTACAAGAGACCCAGTACTTC
CASSLGQGIVQETQYF
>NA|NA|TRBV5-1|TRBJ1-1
TGCGCCAGCAGCATGAATATCAGGGGGAACACTGAAGCTTTCTTT
CASSMNIRGNTEAFF
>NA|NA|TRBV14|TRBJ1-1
TGTGCCAGCAGCCAAGGGCAGGGGAACACTGAAGCTTTCTTT
CASSQGQGNTEAFF
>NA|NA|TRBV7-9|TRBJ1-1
TGTGCCAGCAGCTCGGGGGGCCGGAGGGCTTTCTTT
CASSSGGRRAFF
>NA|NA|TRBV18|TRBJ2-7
TGTGCCAGCTCACCACTGGCGGGCGACGAGCAGTACTTC
CASSPLAGDEQYF
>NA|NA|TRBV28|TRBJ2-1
TGTGCCAGCAGTCCGGAGGGGCGTGAGCAGTTCTTC
CASSPEGREQFF
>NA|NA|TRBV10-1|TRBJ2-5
TGCGCCAGCAGTGAGCCGGGGGAAGAGACCCAGTACTTC
CASSEPGEETQYF
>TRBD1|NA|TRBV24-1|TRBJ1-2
TGTGCCACCAGTGATCCCGGGACAGGGGATGGCTACACCTTC
CATSDPGTGDGYTF
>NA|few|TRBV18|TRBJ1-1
TGTGCCAGCTCACCCCAGGGAAGTACTGAAGCTTTCTTT
CASSPQGSTEAFF
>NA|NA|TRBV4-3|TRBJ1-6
TGCGCCAGCAGCCAAGCTTCTCTGCCCTATAATTCACCCCTCCACTTT
CASSQASLPYNSPLHF
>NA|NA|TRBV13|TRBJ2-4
TGTGCCAGCAGCGGCCGACAGACAGCCAAAAACATTCAGTACTTC
CASSGRQTAKNIQYF
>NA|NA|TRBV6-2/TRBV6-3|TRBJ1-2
TGTGCCAGCAGTTACACCCACCGGTCAGGGGCTGATGGCTACACCTTC
CASSYTHRSGADGYTF
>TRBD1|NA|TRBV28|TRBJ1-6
TGTGCCAGCAGTCAACTAAAAGGACAGGGAGAGAATTCACCCCTCCACTTT
CASSQLKGQGENSPLHF
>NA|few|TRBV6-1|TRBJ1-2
TGTGCCAGCAGTGAAGAAATGGGCCCTAGCTATGGCTACACCTTC
CASSEEMGPSYGYTF
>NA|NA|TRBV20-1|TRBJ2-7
TGCAGTGCTAGTCCCCAAAGCTCCTACGAGCAGTACTTC
CSASPQSSYEQYF
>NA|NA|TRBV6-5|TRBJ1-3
TGTGCCAGTTGTGAGATCGGAAACACCATATATTTT
CASCEIGNTIYF
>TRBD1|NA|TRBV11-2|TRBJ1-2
TGTGCCAGCAGCCGGACAGGGCGGGACTATGGCTACACCTTC
CASSRTGRDYGYTF
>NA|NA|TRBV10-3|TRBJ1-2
TGTGCCATCAGTGAGACACAGGGTATCTATGGCTACACCTTC
CAISETQGIYGYTF
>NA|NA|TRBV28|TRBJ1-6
TGTGCCAGCAGTTTCTCCCCCGGGGGGATACTTAGCCTTCATAATTCACCCCTCCACTTT
CASSFSPGGILSLHNSPLHF
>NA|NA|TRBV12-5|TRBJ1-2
TGTGCTAGTGGAAGAGACAGCCCAGGCTACACCTTC
CASGRDSPGYTF
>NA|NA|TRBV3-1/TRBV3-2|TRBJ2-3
TGTGCCAGTTCTATAACAGATACGCAGTATTTT
CASSITDTQYF
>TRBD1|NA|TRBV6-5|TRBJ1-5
TGTGCCAGCAGCCTGCAGGGGGGAAGCAATCAGCCCCAGCATTTT
CASSLQGGSNQPQHF
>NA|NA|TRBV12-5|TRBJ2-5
TGTGCTAGTGGCCGTGGACATGACCAAGAGACCCAGTACTTC
CASGRGHDQETQYF
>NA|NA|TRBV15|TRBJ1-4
TGTGCCACCAGTAACCCACTGGGTACAGCAACTAATGAAAAACTGTTTTTT
CATSNPLGTATNEKLFF
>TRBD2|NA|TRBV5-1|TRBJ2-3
TGCGCCAGCAGCGTAGCGGGGGGAATCACAGATACGCAGTATTTT
CASSVAGGITDTQYF
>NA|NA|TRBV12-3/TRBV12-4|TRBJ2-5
TGTGCCAGCAGTTTTCGGGCTCACGAGACCCAGTACTTC
CASSFRAHETQYF
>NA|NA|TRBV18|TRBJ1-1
TGTGCCAGCTCACTGGCGAGGACAGAAATGAACACTGAAGCTTTCTTT
CASSLARTEMNTEAFF
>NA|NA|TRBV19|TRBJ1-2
TGTGCCAGTAGTATTGGACAGTACGGCTACACCTTC
CASSIGQYGYTF
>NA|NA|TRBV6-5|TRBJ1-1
TGTGCCAGCAGTTACGGGCCGAACACTGAAGCTTTCTTT
CASSYGPNTEAFF
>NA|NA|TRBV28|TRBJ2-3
TGTGCCAGGCCCCCCGGCGGGGGCTTCTCCACAGATACGCAGTATTTT
CARPPGGGFSTDTQYF
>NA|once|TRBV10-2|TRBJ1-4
TGCGCCAGCAGTGAGGTGGGGGGGGATGAAAAACTGTTTTTT
CASSEVGGDEKLFF
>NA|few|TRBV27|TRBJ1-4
TGTGCCAGCAGTTTAAGAGGTGGAAAACTGTTTTTT
CASSLRGGKLFF
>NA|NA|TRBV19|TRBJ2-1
TGTGCCAGTAGTATGAATTTAGGGAATGAGCAGTTCTTC
CASSMNLGNEQFF
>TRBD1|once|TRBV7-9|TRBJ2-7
TGTGCCAGCAGCATGGGGACAGTTTACGAGCAGTACTTC
CASSMGTVYEQYF
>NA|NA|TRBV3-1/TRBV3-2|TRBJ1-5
TGTGCCAGCAGCCAAGGGCCGCAGCCCCAGCATTTT
CASSQGPQPQHF
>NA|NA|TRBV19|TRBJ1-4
TGTGCCAGTAGTATCGTTGGCCGGCGTGATGAAAAACTGTTTTTT
CASSIVGRRDEKLFF